Following are 5 T cell receptor beta chains from one sample sequenced in a study of blood T cells in healthy people across ages. Primed by a sample-barcoded 5' primer and a J-beta primer mix, a second PCR proceeded for about 6 to 11 cycles. TCRdb re-called the 5' RACE reads through MiXCR, storing one row per CDR3 protein. This table has hundreds of thousands of distinct CDR3 sequences, roughly 20% appearing once. The sample was blood. These receptor sequences come from a man in his 70s in good health.

This clonotype was recorded a few times. The chain has TRBV3-1 and TRBJ2-1; TRBD2 agrees at 7 bases. Per the germline V gene, CDR1 is LGHDT and CDR2 is YNNKEL (reference sequence). V was clipped by 6 bases and J by 4 bases; unmatched bases: 9. The CDR3 spans 15 residues. Written as DNA, the CDR3 is TGTGCCAGCAGGAGCAGCGGGAATGGGTACAATGAGCAGTTCTTC. This translates into CASRSSGNGYNEQFF.

In the case of this clonotype: This sequence may be a read error, since a much larger clone differs from it by one base. The V and J genes are TRBV27 and TRBJ2-7; 12 bases align to TRBD2. J gave up 8 bases and V 5 bases, and 10 bases lay outside the gene matches. From germline, CDR1 is MNHEY and CDR2 SMNVEV (reference sequence). This CDR3 has 15 amino acids. The CDR3 DNA reads TGTGCCAGCAGTCTAAGGACTAGCGGGATGAGCAAGCAGTACTTC. Translating it yields CASSLRTSGMSKQYF.

The chain links TRBV6-5 to TRBJ1-1; 12 positions match TRBD1. Germline lookup yields CDR1 MNHEY and CDR2 SVGAGI. V trimming: 6 bases; J trimming: 11 bases; junction bases outside the gene matches: 7. The CDR3 is made up of 13 amino acids. CDR3 in DNA: TGTGCCAGCAGCCAGGGACAGGGGGCCTCTGCTTTCTTT. Protein sequence: CASSQGQGASAFF.

This clonotype was counted between two and nine times. The chain is built from TRBV20-1 and TRBJ2-3, with TRBD1 identical over 10 bases. Germline V CDR1 and CDR2: DFQATT, SNEGSKA (reference sequence). V trimming: 4 bases; J trimming: 0 bases; junction bases outside the gene matches: 1. The CDR3 loop spans 14 amino acids. CDR3 region: CSAKDRGSTDTQYF. For the CDR3, the DNA is TGCAGTGCTAAGGACAGGGGGAGCACAGATACGCAGTATTTT.

This clonotype was counted only a few times. The chain employs TRBV14 and TRBJ2-6; D call uncertain. The length of the CDR3 is 16 residues. Trimming shortened V by 0 bases and J by 2 bases, and 8 bases separated the two germline ends. Germline V lookup: CDR1 SGHDN, CDR2 FVKESK. Here the CDR3 reads CASSQDTSPGANVLTF. In DNA form, the CDR3 reads TGTGCCAGCAGCCAAGATACGAGTCCTGGGGCCAACGTCCTGACTTTC.